Following are 17 T cell receptor beta chains from one sample sequenced in a study of blood T cells in healthy people across ages (dated by TCRdb to about 2015). Library generation was performed with 5' RACE. TCRdb names Illumina HiSeq 2500 as the instrument used. The second PCR ran for roughly 6 to 11 cycles and used a J-beta primer mix along with a sample-barcoded 5' primer. The public reads were run again by TCRdb, first through fastp at Q25 and then through MiXCR, and only productive beta chains were kept. Each entry is one CDR3 protein sequence, shown with its most common DNA and genes. The sample table lists around 1,500,000 distinct CDR3 sequences, about 30% of them with a count of one. The ten largest clones capture less than 9.5% of the sample. Sequenced sample: blood. The receptor source for this set is a woman in her 30s in good health.

The table lists this clonotype with many counts. The chain recombines TRBV7-2 with TRBJ2-5, with 8 bases aligning to TRBD1. Germline loops: CDR1 SGHTA, CDR2 FQGNSA. CDR3 size: 16 residues. After removal of 5 bases from V and 5 bases from J, the junction contained 13 bases not matched to a gene. CDR3 DNA sequence: TGTGCCAGCAGCCCCCAGGCGGACAGGGTGCGGGAGACCCAGTACTTC. Protein sequence: CASSPQADRVRETQYF.

This clonotype was seen a handful of times. The chain employs TRBV20-1 and TRBJ1-2, with D perhaps matching TRBD1 (5 bases). V was trimmed by 6 bases and J by 8 bases, leaving 19 bases between them. The CDR3 sequence is 13 residues long. CDR1 and CDR2 from the germline V gene are DFQATT and SNEGSKA (reference sequence). The CDR3 reads CSAPSGHYIGYTF. CDR3 DNA: TGCAGTGCCCCCTCCGGACACTATATAGGCTACACCTTC.

This chain connects TRBV2 to TRBJ1-5; D call uncertain. This CDR3 has 13 residues. Germline V gene sequence: CDR1 SNHLY, CDR2 FYNNEI. V shed 7 bases and J shed 4 bases, with 11 bases lying between them. CDR3 region: CASNSRKNQPQHF. The CDR3 nucleotides read TGTGCCAGCAACTCGCGGAAAAATCAGCCCCAGCATTTT. Full variable domain (outside the CDR3, taken from reference TRBV2 and TRBJ1-5): EPEVTQTPSHQVTQMGQEVILRCVPISNHLYFYWYRQILGQKVEFLVSFYNNEISEKSEIFDDQFSVERPDGSNFTLKIRSTKLEDSAMYFCASNSRKNQPQHFGDGTRLSIL.

This clonotype was seen a few times. The rearrangement links TRBV19 to TRBJ2-5, with 7 positions matching TRBD1. CDR3 length: 14 residues. Per germline, CDR1 LNHDA and CDR2 SQIVND (reference sequence). V was pared by 4 bases and J by 7 bases, with 9 bases of the junction left unmatched. Here the CDR3 DNA reads TGTGCCAGTAGTACGAGACAGGGATTAGGGACCCAGTACTTC. Encoded protein: CASSTRQGLGTQYF. Supplemented by reference TRBV19 and TRBJ2-5, the full variable domain reads DGGITQSPKYLFRKEGQNVTLSCEQNLNHDAMYWYRQDPGQGLRLIYYSQIVNDFQKGDIAEGYSVSREKKESFPLTVTSAQKNPTAFYLCASSTRQGLGTQYFGPGTRLLVL.

The chain links TRBV29-1 to TRBJ2-3; D is undetermined. With 1 base removed from V and 0 bases from J, the gap between germline ends came to 20 bases. The germline V gene encodes CDR1 SQVTM and CDR2 ANQGSEA. The CDR3 runs to 18 residues. The CDR3 sequence is CSVEGVLVESTSTDTQYF. As DNA, the CDR3 is TGCAGCGTTGAAGGGGTTTTGGTGGAGTCAACTAGCACAGATACGCAGTATTTT.

The chain joins TRBV6-6 to TRBJ2-5; 8 bases map to TRBD1. Germline loops: CDR1 MNHNY, CDR2 SVGAGI (reference sequence). V was clipped by 6 bases and J by 2 bases; unmatched bases: 8. This CDR3 contains 15 residues. The CDR3, as DNA: TGTGCCAGCAGCCAAGACACAGGGGGACAAGAGACCCAGTACTTC. The encoded protein is CASSQDTGGQETQYF.

This rearrangement joins TRBV6-2 or TRBV6-3 to TRBJ2-7; 12 positions match TRBD2. Germline CDR1 is MNHEY and CDR2 is SVGEGT. J gave up 5 bases and V 0 bases, and 5 bases lay outside the gene matches. The CDR3 is 16 amino acids. In DNA form, the CDR3 reads TGTGCCAGCAGTTACTCGACGACTAGCGGGGGACACGAGCAGTACTTC. Protein sequence: CASSYSTTSGGHEQYF.

The V gene is TRBV27, the J gene TRBJ1-6, with D uncertain. The CDR3 covers 16 residues. Between the trimmed V and J ends, which lost 3 bases and 4 bases, there was a span of 13 bases. CDR1 is MNHEY and CDR2 is SMNVEV in the germline V gene (reference sequence). The CDR3 bases are TGTGCCAGCAGTTTCGGTCCACACCGGTATAATTCACCCCTCCACTTT. Translation gives CASSFGPHRYNSPLHF.

The J gene is TRBJ1-4, the V gene TRBV10-3; 7 nucleotides agree with TRBD1. CDR1 and CDR2 (germline): ENHRY, SYGVKD. The V gene end was trimmed by 1 base and the J gene end by 7 bases; junction bases not matched to a gene: 6. The CDR3 covers 15 residues. CDR3 in DNA: TGTGCCATCAGTGAGTTTACAGGGGTCAGTGAAAAACTGTTTTTT. It specifies CAISEFTGVSEKLFF.

In this sample, this clonotype turned up a few times. This chain connects TRBV20-1 to TRBJ1-2; D is possibly TRBD1 (6 bases). Germline CDR1 DFQATT, CDR2 SNEGSKA (reference sequence). V lost 0 bases, J lost 8 bases, and 16 bases lay in between. The CDR3 spans 14 residues. CDR3 residues: CSARDKNRDGGYTF. CDR3 DNA: TGCAGTGCTAGAGATAAGAACAGGGACGGAGGCTACACCTTC.

This clonotype was picked up a small number of times. V gene TRBV20-1 combines with J gene TRBJ2-7; 8 nucleotides match TRBD2. The length of the CDR3 is 14 residues. Germline lookup yields CDR1 DFQATT and CDR2 SNEGSKA (reference sequence). The V gene end was trimmed by 0 bases and the J gene end by 5 bases; junction bases not matched to a gene: 6. CDR3 DNA: TGCAGTGCTAGAGATCGGCGGGGGGTGAACGAGCAGTACTTC. Protein product: CSARDRRGVNEQYF.

This clonotype has only a few counts. CDR3 sequence reads: CASSSFYDRARGYNSPLHF. The CDR3 DNA is TGTGCCAGCAGCTCCTTCTACGACAGGGCCCGAGGCTATAATTCACCCCTCCACTTT. The chain recombines TRBV5-5 with TRBJ1-6; 7 nucleotides align to TRBD1. The V gene's germline CDR1 is SGHKS and CDR2 YYEKEE (reference sequence). The J segment lost 3 bases and the V segment lost 3 bases, leaving 15 bases of the junction unmatched. CDR3 length: 19 amino acids.

This clonotype has just one count. The chain joins TRBV29-1 to TRBJ1-6; a weak D match, TRBD1 (6 bases). V was clipped by 1 base and J by 7 bases, with 14 bases between them. CDR1 and CDR2 (germline): SQVTM, ANQGSEA. The CDR3 spans 15 residues. CDR3 bases: TGCAGCGTTGAAGGACGAGGGGGGGACAATTCACCCCTCCACTTT. Amino acid sequence: CSVEGRGGDNSPLHF.

The table lists this clonotype with many counts. This chain uses TRBV7-2 with TRBJ2-5; 16 nucleotides match TRBD2. There are 17 residues in the CDR3. Germline CDR1 and CDR2: SGHTA and FQGNSA. The V gene end was trimmed by 6 bases and the J gene end by 2 bases; junction bases not matched to a gene: 6. The chain's CDR3 is CASSPPGLAGGQETQYF. As DNA, the CDR3 is TGTGCCAGCAGTCCCCCGGGACTAGCGGGGGGGCAAGAGACCCAGTACTTC.

The J gene is TRBJ1-1, the V gene TRBV20-1, with D uncertain. Germline V gene data show CDR1 as DFQATT and CDR2 as SNEGSKA (reference sequence). This CDR3 is built from 12 residues. V shed 3 bases and J shed 6 bases, with 11 bases lying between them. CDR3 residues: CSAREGIAEAFF. CDR3 DNA sequence: TGCAGTGCTAGGGAAGGGATCGCTGAAGCTTTCTTT.

The chain couples TRBV7-6 to TRBJ1-3; D is unclear. The V end lost 0 bases, the J end lost 4 bases, and 19 bases lay between the germline ends. Germline-derived CDR1 and CDR2 are SGHVS and FNYEAQ. CDR3 size: 18 residues. CDR3 loop: CASSLAGDGRTGGNTIYF. The CDR3 coding sequence is TGTGCCAGCAGCTTAGCAGGAGACGGGAGAACGGGGGGAAACACCATATATTTT.

The chain has TRBV20-1 and TRBJ2-7, with D possibly being TRBD2 (7 bases). The CDR3 consists of 16 residues. Germline V gene data show CDR1 as DFQATT and CDR2 as SNEGSKA (reference sequence). Trimming removed 0 bases from V and 4 bases from J, with 19 bases in between. CDR3 DNA: TGCAGTGCTAGAGAACGAAGACTAGCAGGGGTGTACGAGCAGTACTTC. This gives the protein CSARERRLAGVYEQYF.